This TCR beta chain was identified in a study of cytomegalovirus exposure and HLA in healthy donors. V was clipped by 7 bases and J by 2 bases; unmatched bases: 13. The CDR3 is 15 residues long. Germline CDR1 and CDR2: SQVTM and ANQGSEA. PCR used 60 Vbeta primers and 13 Jbeta primers. Assay: immunoSEQ multiplex PCR; the TCRdb copy retains only in-frame clones and omits some. Of over 200,000 clones listed, more than 75% are singletons. This clone was recorded a few times. The same CDR3 can be traced to other DNA sequences in this sample. The sample consisted of PBMCs. The chain employs TRBV29-1 and TRBJ1-1; 7 nucleotides match TRBD1. The clonotype comes from a man aged 35 to 55 in good health and CMV-seropositive. The CDR3: CSAEVDGTVNTEAFF. The CDR3 region has the DNA TGCAGCGCGGAGGTAGATGGGACAGTAAACACTGAAGCTTTCTTT.